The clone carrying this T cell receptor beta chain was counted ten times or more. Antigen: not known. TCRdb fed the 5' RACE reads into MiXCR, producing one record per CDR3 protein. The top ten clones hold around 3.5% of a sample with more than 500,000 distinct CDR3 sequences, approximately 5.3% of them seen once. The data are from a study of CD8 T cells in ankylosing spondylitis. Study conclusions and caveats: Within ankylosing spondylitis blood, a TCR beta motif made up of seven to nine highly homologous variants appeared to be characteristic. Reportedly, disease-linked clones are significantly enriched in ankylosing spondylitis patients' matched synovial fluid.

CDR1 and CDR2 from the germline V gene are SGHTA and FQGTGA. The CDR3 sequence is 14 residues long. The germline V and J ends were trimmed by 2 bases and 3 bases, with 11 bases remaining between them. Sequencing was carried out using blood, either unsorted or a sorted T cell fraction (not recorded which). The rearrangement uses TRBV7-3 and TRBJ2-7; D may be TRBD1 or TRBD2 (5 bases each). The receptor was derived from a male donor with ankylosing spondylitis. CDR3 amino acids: CASSLGGTSYEQYF. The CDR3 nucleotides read TGTGCCAGCAGCTTAGGGGGAACTAGCTACGAGCAGTACTTC.